One and the same sample provided the 9 T cell receptor beta chains below, sequenced in a study of blood T cell repertoires in COVID-19. The assay was immunoSEQ multiplex PCR, and TCRdb's table has in-frame clones only and misses some. Here the sample spans 100,000 or so clones, roughly 84% being singletons. The sample taken for sequencing was peripheral blood. The receptors were sampled from a man younger than 40 in a cohort sampled during active COVID-19.

This clone was detected a few times. V usage is TRBV28 and J usage is TRBJ1-1, with no clear D. There are 11 residues in the CDR3. The V and J ends lost 6 bases and 6 bases respectively, with 8 bases between them. Germline assignment: CDR1 MDHEN and CDR2 SYDVKM. Written as DNA, the CDR3 is TGTGCCAGCAGGCGTATGGCTGAAGCTTTCTTT. Amino acids: CASRRMAEAFF.

The chain carries TRBV6-2 or TRBV6-3 and TRBJ2-1, with unresolved D. CDR1 MNHEY and CDR2 SVGEGT come from the germline V gene. Trimming stripped 0 bases from V and 5 bases from J, with 14 bases between. The length of the CDR3 is 16 residues. CDR3 in amino acids: CASSYSISLLDNEQFF. The CDR3 bases are TGTGCCAGCAGTTACTCGATAAGTTTACTCGACAATGAGCAGTTCTTC.

The chain combines TRBV24-1 with TRBJ2-6, with TRBD1 matching over 9 bases. The V segment lost 3 bases and the J segment 1 base; nucleotides outside the gene matches: 12. The germline V gene has CDR1 KGHDR and CDR2 SFDVKD. The CDR3 has 20 residues. The CDR3 sequence: CATSDVKDRGGRSGANVLTF. The CDR3 nucleotides are TGTGCCACCAGTGATGTGAAAGACAGGGGGGGAAGATCTGGGGCCAACGTCCTGACTTTC.

The V gene is TRBV5-4, the J gene TRBJ1-6, with a weak D call TRBD1 (5 bases). Trimming cost V 3 bases and J 1 base, with 8 bases left between them. This CDR3 is 15 amino acids long. Germline CDR1 SGHNT, CDR2 YYREEE (reference sequence). The CDR3 loop reads CASSSGDSYNSPLHF. The CDR3 DNA follows: TGTGCCAGCAGCTCGGGGGATTCCTATAATTCACCCCTCCACTTT.

On this clone: The junction shows a germline mismatch at one end, possibly a read error. Other DNA sequences of this sample code for an identical CDR3. V usage is TRBV2 and J usage is TRBJ1-5; a possible D gene is TRBD1 (6 bases). CDR1 SNHLY and CDR2 FYNNEI come from the germline V gene. The CDR3 has 13 amino acids. The CDR3 DNA reads TGCGCCAGCAGTGGGGGGCCGAATCAGCCCCAGCATTTT. This codes for CASSGGPNQPQHF.

V is TRBV5-1 and J is TRBJ2-7; tentative D call: TRBD1 (6 bases). This CDR3 region has 14 residues. V lost 4 bases and J lost 6, with 17 bases in between. Germline-derived CDR1 and CDR2 are SGHRS and YFSETQ. The chain's CDR3 is CASSRTGQSGEQYF. Written as DNA, the CDR3 is TGCGCCAGCAGCAGAACTGGACAGTCCGGCGAGCAGTACTTC.

The chain joins TRBV13 to TRBJ1-2; D is perhaps TRBD1 (6 bases). V gave up 0 bases and J gave up 3 bases, with 14 bases separating them. The CDR3 runs 16 residues. Germline assignment: CDR1 PRHDT and CDR2 FYEKMQ (reference sequence). CDR3 protein: CASSLGARGWDYGYTF. As DNA, the CDR3 is TGTGCCAGCAGCTTAGGGGCCAGGGGATGGGACTATGGCTACACCTTC.

In the case of this clone: This sample includes further DNA sequences coding for the same CDR3. This sequence joins TRBV18 and TRBJ1-5; D is undetermined. V was trimmed by 2 bases and J by 5 bases, leaving 7 bases between them. Germline V gene data show CDR1 as KGHSH and CDR2 as LQKENI. The CDR3 runs to 13 residues. The CDR3 region has the DNA TGTGCCAGCTCACCAGGCACCGATCAGCCCCAGCATTTT. It specifies CASSPGTDQPQHF.

This clone showed up just once. The chain employs TRBV2 and TRBJ2-5, with a possible D match to TRBD2 (5 bases). Germline V gene sequence: CDR1 SNHLY, CDR2 FYNNEI. The V gene lost 4 bases and the J gene lost 1 base, with 16 bases spanning the gap. The CDR3 contains 16 residues. The DNA of the CDR3 is TGTGCCAGCAGTGGAGGGCGGAGTCTTTTCCAAGAGACCCAGTACTTC. It specifies CASSGGRSLFQETQYF.